This record looks at one TCR beta chain sequence and its context. The record originates from a study of control samples from healthy donors and cancer patients. The data were produced by immunoSEQ multiplex PCR, yet TCRdb's version contains in-frame clones alone and is incomplete. The sample lists more than 85,000 clones, around 85% seen once, with 38% in the top ten. Germline loops: CDR1 ENHRY, CDR2 SYGVKD. Trimming took off 4 bases at V and 2 bases at J, with 9 bases between the two ends. CDR3 length equals 13 residues. This clonotype originated in a man aged 65 to 79 with lung cancer. This sequence joins TRBV10-3 and TRBJ2-7, with D unclear. Sequencing input: PBMCs. As DNA, the CDR3 is TGTGCCATCAGTGGGGGTGACACCTACGAGCAGTACTTC. It yields the protein CAISGGDTYEQYF.